Sequencing of this T cell receptor (beta chain) was carried out in a study of blood T cell repertoires in COVID-19. For the study at large: Samples came from the United States, Italy and Spain, spanning acute and convalescent COVID-19. T cells, B-cell-depleted T cells, or PBMCs supplied cDNA or gDNA.

Under the authors' procedure: Researchers report that nucleated cell counts were estimated from reference gene primer amplification. Libraries were prepared by immunoSEQ multiplex PCR; TCRdb keeps only in-frame clonotypes and omits some of them. That table is the source of V, J and clone size, and D and trimming were worked out from the DNA. This table holds around 400,000 clones, around 92% found once. This CDR3 contains 13 residues. Germline-derived CDR1 and CDR2 are SGHAT and FQDESV (reference sequence). The V end lost 4 bases, the J end lost 2 bases, and 6 bases lay between the germline ends. This clone was recorded once.

This receptor was obtained from a woman in her 30s who had recovered from COVID-19. The chain combines TRBV11-1 with TRBJ1-3, with a tentative D call TRBD1 (5 bases). Input material: PBMCs or T cells enriched from blood (not recorded which). CDR3 protein: CASSSTAGNTIYF. CDR3 DNA: TGTGCCAGCAGCTCGACAGCTGGAAACACCATATATTTT.